Below, 30 T cell receptor beta chains from the same sample are listed, as sequenced in a study of OX40 agonist ivuxolimab in advanced cancers. Assay: immunoSEQ multiplex PCR; the TCRdb copy retains only in-frame clones and omits some. The table records about 73,000 clones, 80% to 95% of them present only once. The sample was CD4+ or CD8+ T cells sorted from blood, taken in a trial of the OX40 agonist ivuxolimab. These receptors were collected from an adult with an advanced solid tumor such as melanoma, head and neck, liver or kidney cancer.

The chain uses TRBV11-2 and TRBJ2-7; the D is unclear. The CDR3 extends over 13 amino acids. The germline V gene has CDR1 SGHAT and CDR2 FQNNGV. V was cut by 5 bases and J by 4 bases, with 12 bases left in between. CDR3 nucleotide sequence: TGTGCCAGCAGCGGAAAAGGAGTATACGAGCAGTACTTC. Translation gives CASSGKGVYEQYF.

The chain links TRBV5-1 to TRBJ2-5, with 8 bases matching TRBD2. Per the germline V gene, CDR1 is SGHRS and CDR2 is YFSETQ. The trim removed 0 bases at V and 4 bases at J, leaving 2 bases unmatched. This CDR3 comprises 14 residues. CDR3 amino acids: CASSLDLAGETQYF. DNA for the CDR3: TGCGCCAGCAGCTTGGATCTAGCGGGAGAGACCCAGTACTTC.

The gene calls are TRBV4-2 and TRBJ1-4, with D perhaps matching TRBD1 (5 bases). The germline V gene has CDR1 LGHNA and CDR2 YNFKEQ. The CDR3 spans 14 residues. Trimming stripped 9 bases from V and 4 bases from J, with 15 bases between. As DNA, the CDR3 is TGTGCCAGTGGGGGGGGGACGAATAATGAAAAACTGTTTTTT. As protein: CASGGGTNNEKLFF.

The chain links TRBV5-8 to TRBJ2-6, with TRBD1 as a possible D gene (5 bases). V was cut by 1 base and J by 1 base, with 6 bases left in between. The CDR3 covers 15 residues. In germline, CDR1 is SGHTS, CDR2 YDEGEE. CDR3: CASSLKGSGANVLTF. The DNA of the CDR3 is TGTGCCAGCAGCTTGAAGGGGTCTGGGGCCAACGTCCTGACTTTC.

This chain connects TRBV4-1 to TRBJ2-7, with D maybe TRBD2 (6 bases). V lost 4 bases to trimming and J lost 1 base, with 17 bases between them. The CDR3 runs to 16 residues. Germline lookup yields CDR1 MGHRA and CDR2 YSYEKL. The CDR3 spells CASSRSGGPRSYEQYF. Here the CDR3 DNA reads TGCGCCAGCAGCCGGTCCGGAGGGCCTAGGTCCTACGAGCAGTACTTC.

This chain joins TRBV6-5 and TRBJ2-7; D gene unclear. The CDR3 runs 13 residues. V was trimmed by 2 bases and J by 1 base, leaving 6 bases between them. Germline loops: CDR1 MNHEY, CDR2 SVGAGI. CDR3 loop: CASSYGVSYEQYF. The CDR3 DNA reads as TGTGCCAGCAGTTACGGGGTTTCCTACGAGCAGTACTTC.

The rearrangement joins TRBV11-3 to TRBJ2-1, with D unresolved. This CDR3 has 13 residues. Per the germline V gene, CDR1 is SGHNT and CDR2 is YENEEA. V lost 3 bases and J 5 bases, leaving 8 bases between the germline ends. In DNA, the CDR3 is TGTGCCAGCAGCTTTAACGCGGACAATGAGCAGTTCTTC. Amino acid sequence: CASSFNADNEQFF.

This sequence joins TRBV30 and TRBJ1-4, with a weak D call TRBD1 (5 bases). Trimming left V 5 bases short and J 8 bases short, with 18 bases between. Looked up from germline, CDR1 is GTSNPN and CDR2 is SVGIG (reference sequence). This CDR3 is built from 14 residues. The CDR3 DNA sequence: TGTGCCTGGGAACCGGGAGGGGCTTCGGAAAAACTGTTTTTT. The encoded protein is CAWEPGGASEKLFF.

The rearrangement uses TRBV2 and TRBJ1-5; TRBD1 is a possible D gene (5 bases). Trimming shortened V by 8 bases and J by 4 bases, and 15 bases separated the two germline ends. CDR1 is SNHLY and CDR2 is FYNNEI in the germline V gene. The CDR3 spans 14 residues. The CDR3 loop reads CASGAGTGNQPQHF. The CDR3 DNA reads as TGTGCCAGCGGAGCCGGGACTGGGAATCAGCCCCAGCATTTT. Full variable domain (outside the CDR3, taken from reference TRBV2 and TRBJ1-5): EPEVTQTPSHQVTQMGQEVILRCVPISNHLYFYWYRQILGQKVEFLVSFYNNEISEKSEIFDDQFSVERPDGSNFTLKIRSTKLEDSAMYFCASGAGTGNQPQHFGDGTRLSIL.

The CDR3 sequence is CASSLGQGNTGELFF. CDR3 nucleotides: TGTGCCAGCAGCTTGGGTCAGGGGAACACCGGGGAGCTGTTTTTT. The chain has TRBV5-8 and TRBJ2-2; tentatively, D is TRBD1 (5 bases). From germline, CDR1 is SGHTS and CDR2 YDEGEE. This CDR3 spans 15 amino acids. V lost 0 bases to trimming and J lost 1 base, with 7 bases between them.

The rearrangement uses TRBV4-2 and TRBJ2-5; D not certain. This CDR3 spans 13 amino acids. Germline CDR1 LGHNA, CDR2 YNFKEQ. Trimming took 5 bases from V and 5 from J, leaving 12 bases between them. In DNA form, the CDR3 reads TGTGCCAGCAGCTTGTCTGGGCCCGAGACCCAGTACTTC. Protein sequence: CASSLSGPETQYF.

This clone was counted once. The same CDR3 also results from other DNA sequences found in this sample. DNA of the CDR3: TGTGCCAGCTCACCAGACAGGGCAACTAATGAAAAACTGTTTTTT. This sequence encodes CASSPDRATNEKLFF. J is TRBJ1-4 and V is TRBV18; 7 bases fit TRBD1. The CDR3 has 15 amino acids. Germline CDR1 reads KGHSH; CDR2 reads LQKENI. The V segment lost 2 bases and the J segment 0 bases; nucleotides outside the gene matches: 0.

This clone is a singleton in its sample. The chain carries TRBV6-5 and TRBJ2-7, with 8 bases that match TRBD2. The CDR3 is made up of 11 amino acids. Germline V CDR1 and CDR2: MNHEY, SVGAGI. V was pared by 9 bases and J by 6 bases, with 4 bases of the junction left unmatched. DNA of the CDR3: TGTGCCAGTGGACTAGCAGGCGAGCAGTACTTC. Its protein is CASGLAGEQYF.

CDR3 nucleotides: TGTGCCAGCAGTCAGGAGGAGGTCGGCAAAAACATTCAGTACTTC. It codes for CASSQEEVGKNIQYF. The chain carries TRBV2 and TRBJ2-4, with D possibly being TRBD2 (5 bases). V shed 5 bases and J shed 3 bases, with 14 bases lying between them. The germline V gene encodes CDR1 SNHLY and CDR2 FYNNEI. The CDR3 loop spans 15 amino acids.

This chain connects TRBV7-2 to TRBJ1-1; D possibly corresponds to TRBD1 (5 bases). CDR3 length: 13 residues. Germline CDR1 reads SGHTA; CDR2 reads FQGNSA. V lost 7 bases, J lost 0 bases, and 9 bases lay in between. The chain's CDR3 is CASKGALNTEAFF. CDR3 DNA: TGTGCCAGCAAAGGGGCTTTGAACACTGAAGCTTTCTTT.

CDR3 sequence: CASSFRDTEAFF. The CDR3 bases are TGTGCCAGCAGCTTCCGGGACACTGAAGCTTTCTTT. The J gene is TRBJ1-1, the V gene TRBV13; unclear D gene. The CDR3 covers 12 residues. V lost 3 bases to trimming and J lost 3 bases, with 5 bases between them. Germline CDR1 is PRHDT and CDR2 is FYEKMQ (reference sequence).

The gene calls are TRBV19 and TRBJ2-7; 10 bases agree with TRBD2. J was trimmed by 1 base and V by 7 bases; bases with no gene match: 4. Germline values: CDR1 LNHDA, CDR2 SQIVND (reference sequence). The CDR3 loop spans 14 amino acids. CDR3 sequence reads: CASMRTSGSYEQYF. The CDR3 nucleotides read TGTGCCAGTATGCGGACTAGCGGTTCCTACGAGCAGTACTTC.

The V and J genes are TRBV5-1 and TRBJ2-2; perhaps TRBD2 as D (5 bases). Trimming left V 4 bases short and J 0 bases short, with 10 bases between. CDR3 length: 15 residues. Germline values: CDR1 SGHRS, CDR2 YFSETQ. The CDR3, as DNA: TGCGCCAGCAGCCAGGACTCGTCGAACACCGGGGAGCTGTTTTTT. Translation gives CASSQDSSNTGELFF.

The V and J genes are TRBV28 and TRBJ1-2; D unresolved. CDR1 is MDHEN and CDR2 is SYDVKM in the germline V gene. The V gene lost 5 bases and the J gene lost 8 bases, with 6 bases spanning the gap. The CDR3 spans 10 residues. CDR3 DNA: TGTGCCAGCAGTGATGGGGGCTACACCTTC. This encodes CASSDGGYTF.

The CDR3 spells CASSPPGTGNEKLFF. The CDR3 region has the DNA TGTGCCAGCTCACCTCCCGGGACAGGGAATGAAAAACTGTTTTTT. This rearrangement joins TRBV18 to TRBJ1-4; 9 bases fit TRBD1. The germline gives CDR1 KGHSH, CDR2 LQKENI. Losses at the gene ends were 3 bases for V and 5 bases for J; bases not matched to a gene: 4. The CDR3 runs to 15 residues.

The J gene is TRBJ2-5, the V gene TRBV11-2; 8 nucleotides line up with TRBD2. The trim removed 2 bases at V and 5 bases at J, leaving 7 bases unmatched. Germline CDR1 and CDR2: SGHAT and FQNNGV. This CDR3 comprises 15 residues. The CDR3 nucleotides read TGTGCCAGCAGCTTACAGAGGGCTAGCGGGGAGACCCAGTACTTC. This gives the protein CASSLQRASGETQYF.

The chain couples TRBV7-9 to TRBJ1-5; D uncertain. V lost 2 bases to trimming and J lost 7 bases, with 9 bases between them. The CDR3 is 13 amino acids. Germline CDR1 and CDR2: SEHNR and FQNEAQ (reference sequence). The CDR3 DNA is TGTGCCAGCAGCTTACGCGGGGAACAGCCCCAGCATTTT. Protein product: CASSLRGEQPQHF.

The chain recombines TRBV15 with TRBJ2-5; the D is unclear. The CDR3 runs to 14 residues. Germline V CDR1 and CDR2: LNHNV, YYDKDF (reference sequence). V was pared by 7 bases and J by 3 bases, with 15 bases between. The chain's CDR3 is CATMDPLVKETQYF. In nucleotides, the CDR3 is TGTGCCACCATGGATCCACTTGTTAAAGAGACCCAGTACTTC.

The chain has TRBV30 and TRBJ2-2, with D possibly being TRBD1 or TRBD2 (5 bases each). Germline V gene lookup returns CDR1 GTSNPN and CDR2 SVGIG (reference sequence). The CDR3 has 14 amino acids. V lost 3 bases to trimming and J lost 4 bases, with 12 bases between them. This CDR3 reads CAWRHYGGTGELFF. The CDR3 bases are TGTGCCTGGAGGCACTATGGGGGCACCGGGGAGCTGTTTTTT.

On this clone itself: The germline gene is not matched at one end of the junction; a read error may be the cause. The chain couples TRBV11-2 to TRBJ2-7; D not resolved. Germline CDR1 is SGHAT and CDR2 is FQNNGV. This CDR3 is built from 13 residues. The CDR3 region has the DNA TGTGCCAGCAGCTTAGATCCCAGGTCTCTATGGTATTTC. Residues: CASSLDPRSLWYF.

The V call is TRBV18, the J call TRBJ2-7, with 8 positions matching TRBD1. Germline CDR1 and CDR2: KGHSH and LQKENI. Germline trimming cut 6 bases from V and 2 bases from J; bases unmatched to any gene: 6. The CDR3 totals 14 residues. The DNA for the CDR3 is TGTGCCAGCTCTGGGACGACAGGGGCCTACGAGCAGTACTTC. Its translation: CASSGTTGAYEQYF.

The genes are TRBV20-1 and TRBJ1-1; D gene ambiguous. Germline loops: CDR1 DFQATT, CDR2 SNEGSKA (reference sequence). Trimming cost V 4 bases and J 11 bases, with 8 bases left between them. The CDR3 consists of 9 residues. The CDR3 nucleotides are TGCAGTGCTAAGGGTGGGGCTTTCTTT. This codes for CSAKGGAFF.

In this sample, this clone turned up once. The chain joins TRBV5-8 to TRBJ2-5; 7 nucleotides align to TRBD1. Germline V CDR1 and CDR2: SGHTS, YDEGEE. The CDR3 loop spans 16 amino acids. V dropped 2 bases and J dropped 1; count of bases not matched to a gene: 8. The CDR3 here is CASSLVFGQVQETQYF. The CDR3 DNA reads as TGTGCCAGCAGCTTAGTTTTCGGACAGGTCCAAGAGACCCAGTACTTC.

This chain joins TRBV15 and TRBJ2-5; the match to TRBD2 covers 8 bases. This CDR3 has 14 residues. The V gene's germline CDR1 is LNHNV and CDR2 YYDKDF (reference sequence). V trimming: 1 base; J trimming: 6 bases; junction bases outside the gene matches: 4. CDR3 amino acids: CATSRVSGSKTQYF. As DNA, the CDR3 is TGTGCCACCAGCAGAGTCAGCGGGAGTAAGACCCAGTACTTC.

The chain is built from TRBV5-1 and TRBJ2-3; D is unresolved. The V and J ends lost 4 bases and 2 bases respectively, with 14 bases between them. This CDR3 is 15 amino acids long. CDR1 and CDR2 from the germline V gene are SGHRS and YFSETQ. CDR3 region: CASSKTEPPTDTQYF. The CDR3 DNA reads TGCGCCAGCAGCAAAACAGAACCCCCCACAGATACGCAGTATTTT.